This paragraph reports one T cell receptor beta chain. As handled by the study authors: Reference gene primer amplification yielded estimated nucleated cell counts. The method was immunoSEQ multiplex PCR; TCRdb's version includes in-frame clones alone and lacks a portion of them. V, J and clone size derive from that table, while D and trimming were established from the DNA sequence. The repertoire holds under 50,000 clones, with roughly 82% as singletons. The sample belongs to a study of blood T cell repertoires in COVID-19. Study information: Whether acute or convalescent, the COVID-19 samples came from the United States, Italy and Spain. The analysed material was cDNA or gDNA that came from T cells, B-cell-depleted T cells, or PBMCs.

The length of the CDR3 is 16 residues. The ends lost 3 bases at V and 4 bases at J; junction bases unmatched: 11. Germline CDR1 and CDR2: SGHAT and FQDESV (reference sequence). What was sequenced was peripheral blood. This TCR derives from a man aged 40-50 years with acute or convalescent COVID-19. This chain joins TRBV11-1 and TRBJ1-1; TRBD1 agrees at 7 bases. CDR3 protein: CASSLGQLDLGTEAFF. In DNA form, the CDR3 reads TGTGCCAGCAGCTTGGGACAGTTGGACCTAGGCACTGAAGCTTTCTTT.